Following are 19 T cell receptor beta chains from one sample sequenced in a study of cytotoxic CD8 clonotypes in ibrutinib-treated CLL. This table comes from immunoSEQ multiplex PCR, and its TCRdb copy is limited to in-frame clones, with some not included. The repertoire includes about 330,000 clones, roughly two thirds of them detected once, and 6.3% sits in the top ten. The starting material was PBMCs, obtained after 36 months of ibrutinib treatment. The source of these receptors is a human donor with chronic lymphocytic leukemia.

The chain is built from TRBV6-5 and TRBJ2-2; D not resolved. This CDR3 has 14 amino acids. V lost 0 bases, J lost 6 bases, and 8 bases lay in between. CDR1 and CDR2 from the germline V gene are MNHEY and SVGAGI. This CDR3 is CASSYSRFAGELFF. The DNA for the CDR3 is TGTGCCAGCAGTTACTCTCGGTTTGCCGGGGAGCTGTTTTTT.

The J gene is TRBJ2-3, the V gene TRBV9; the match to TRBD2 covers 12 bases. Looked up from germline, CDR1 is SGDLS and CDR2 is YYNGEE. The V and J ends lost 4 bases and 8 bases, in that order; junction bases with no gene match: 11. The CDR3 totals 16 residues. The CDR3 coding sequence is TGTGCCAGCAGCTCCGGACTAGCGGGACGATTGGTTACGCAGTATTTT. Translated: CASSSGLAGRLVTQYF.

The chain recombines TRBV6-1 with TRBJ2-7, with D perhaps being TRBD1 or TRBD2 (6 bases each). The germline V and J ends were trimmed by 7 bases and 2 bases, with 15 bases remaining between them. The CDR3 loop spans 14 amino acids. Germline V gene sequence: CDR1 MNHNS, CDR2 SASEGT. DNA of the CDR3: TGTGCCAGCACGCGTGGGGGGACAACCTACGAGCAGTACTTC. Translated, it gives CASTRGGTTYEQYF.

The CDR3 is CASSQGLLNEQFF. The CDR3 DNA is TGCGCCAGCAGCCAGGGACTCCTTAATGAGCAGTTCTTC. V and J are TRBV4-3 and TRBJ2-1, with D perhaps matching TRBD2 (6 bases). The CDR3 totals 13 residues. V shed 3 bases and J shed 7 bases, with 10 bases lying between them. From germline, CDR1 is LGHNA and CDR2 YSLEER.

This clone was counted a few times. The V gene is TRBV7-9, the J gene TRBJ1-1, with TRBD1 matching 8 bases. CDR3 length equals 14 residues. V shed 5 bases and J 4 bases; nucleotides not matched to a gene: 6. Germline V gene sequence: CDR1 SEHNR, CDR2 FQNEAQ (reference sequence). The CDR3 region has the DNA TGTGCCAGCAGCCCAGGGGGCGATGGCACTGAAGCTTTCTTT. Translated, it gives CASSPGGDGTEAFF.

The V gene is TRBV4-1, the J gene TRBJ1-2, with D possibly being TRBD1 (5 bases). Germline CDR1 and CDR2: MGHRA and YSYEKL. V lost 4 bases and J 7 bases, leaving 16 bases between the germline ends. The CDR3 has 14 amino acids. The CDR3 DNA reads as TGCGCCAGCAGCCCCCCATCGGGGGATCGTGGCTACACCTTC. Protein product: CASSPPSGDRGYTF.

The chain recombines TRBV5-6 with TRBJ2-3; TRBD2 aligns across 12 bases. The CDR3 totals 15 residues. V gave up 0 bases and J gave up 6 bases; unmatched junction bases: 2. In germline, CDR1 is SGHDT, CDR2 YYEEEE. CDR3 bases: TGTGCCAGCAGCTTGGGACTAGCGGGAGTTGATACGCAGTATTTT. It specifies CASSLGLAGVDTQYF.

The chain uses TRBV5-1 and TRBJ2-2; perhaps TRBD2 as D (5 bases). The CDR3 is made up of 14 amino acids. V lost 4 bases to trimming and J lost 4 bases, with 11 bases between them. Germline assignment: CDR1 SGHRS and CDR2 YFSETQ. The CDR3 region has the DNA TGCGCCAGCAGCGGCCGGGGAGCCACCGGGGAGCTGTTTTTT. It yields the protein CASSGRGATGELFF.

CDR3 in amino acids: CASSLAVSGSSYNEQFF. The CDR3 bases are TGTGCCAGCAGCTTAGCGGTTAGCGGGTCTTCCTACAATGAGCAGTTCTTC. The rearrangement links TRBV7-9 to TRBJ2-1; 7 positions agree with TRBD2. Trimming took 0 bases from V and 1 from J; bases not matched to a gene: 6. Germline values: CDR1 SEHNR, CDR2 FQNEAQ (reference sequence). The CDR3 totals 17 residues.

The gene calls are TRBV6-5 and TRBJ2-7; 9 bases are a match to TRBD1. This CDR3 contains 16 residues. Germline CDR1 and CDR2: MNHEY and SVGAGI. The V segment lost 2 bases and the J segment 4 bases; nucleotides outside the gene matches: 9. The CDR3 protein is CASSYPSGTGSYEQYF. The DNA of the CDR3 is TGTGCCAGCAGTTACCCGTCCGGGACAGGGTCATACGAGCAGTACTTC.

This clone was seen just once. The chain carries TRBV7-3 and TRBJ2-7; D remains unclear. Trimming removed 3 bases at V and 3 bases at J, with 9 bases between. This CDR3 is built from 13 residues. Germline-derived CDR1 and CDR2 are SGHTA and FQGTGA. CDR3 DNA: TGTGCCAGCAGCTTTAGCCCATACTACGAGCAGTACTTC. Translation gives CASSFSPYYEQYF.

CDR3 sequence reads: CASSAPASGGTDTQYF. CDR3 bases: TGTGCCAGCAGCGCCCCTGCTAGCGGGGGCACAGATACGCAGTATTTT. This chain joins TRBV9 and TRBJ2-3, with 9 bases matching TRBD2. CDR1 SGDLS and CDR2 YYNGEE come from the germline V gene. With 3 bases clipped from V and 1 base from J, the junction kept 6 bases outside the gene matches. The CDR3 covers 16 residues.

The chain carries TRBV5-8 and TRBJ1-2; TRBD1 might be the D (6 bases). The V and J ends lost 4 bases and 10 bases respectively, with 26 bases between them. Germline V gene sequence: CDR1 SGHTS, CDR2 YDEGEE. The CDR3 has 16 residues. The CDR3: CASSGTTGPPDSDYTF. In DNA, the CDR3 is TGTGCCAGCAGCGGAACGACAGGCCCCCCGGATTCCGACTACACCTTC.

This sequence joins TRBV20-1 and TRBJ1-2; no clear D. Per the germline V gene, CDR1 is DFQATT and CDR2 is SNEGSKA (reference sequence). The V gene lost 4 bases and the J gene lost 8 bases, with 11 bases spanning the gap. The CDR3 is made up of 11 amino acids. The CDR3: CSATGNSGYTF. CDR3 DNA: TGCAGTGCTACTGGGAACTCGGGCTACACCTTC.

A few counts support this clone. The CDR3 sequence: CASSLRTGTDTQYF. Here the CDR3 DNA reads TGTGCCAGCAGTCTAAGGACAGGCACAGATACGCAGTATTTT. J is TRBJ2-3 and V is TRBV27, with a tentative D call TRBD1 (6 bases). This CDR3 has 14 residues. V was pared by 5 bases and J by 1 base, with 10 bases between. In germline, CDR1 is MNHEY, CDR2 SMNVEV (reference sequence).

The genes are TRBV10-1 and TRBJ2-3, with 10 bases identical to TRBD2. The CDR3 totals 16 residues. V trimming: 5 bases; J trimming: 0 bases; junction bases outside the gene matches: 5. Germline CDR1 WNHNN, CDR2 SYGVQD (reference sequence). The CDR3: CASSRTSGTSTDTQYF. As DNA, the CDR3 is TGCGCCAGCAGTAGGACTAGCGGAACTAGCACAGATACGCAGTATTTT.

The chain is built from TRBV29-1 and TRBJ2-7; TRBD2 matches 14 bases. The germline gives CDR1 SQVTM, CDR2 ANQGSEA. Unmatched junction bases numbered 7, after V lost 6 bases and J lost 0 bases. CDR3 length: 16 residues. The CDR3 bases are TGCAGCGTAAGGACTAGCGGGAGGCGAAGCTCCTACGAGCAGTACTTC. Translating it yields CSVRTSGRRSSYEQYF.

This clone was counted a single time. The J gene is TRBJ1-2, the V gene TRBV28, with 8 bases aligning to TRBD1. The CDR3 has 13 amino acids. Trimming removed 10 bases from V and 4 bases from J; junction bases left unmatched: 8. CDR1 and CDR2 (germline): MDHEN, SYDVKM. The CDR3 region has the DNA TGTGCCATAGGGACAGGCCCTCCCTATGGCTACACCTTC. It encodes CAIGTGPPYGYTF.

This sequence joins TRBV11-2 and TRBJ2-7; no clear D gene. Germline CDR1 SGHAT, CDR2 FQNNGV. The CDR3 spans 13 residues. With 1 base removed from V and 2 bases from J, the gap between germline ends came to 6 bases. CDR3 protein: CASSLVSPYEQYF. The CDR3 DNA reads as TGTGCCAGCAGCTTAGTCTCGCCCTACGAGCAGTACTTC.